This TCR beta chain stems from a study of T cell responses to AZD1222 COVID-19 vaccine. Sequencing used immunoSEQ multiplex PCR; TCRdb keeps in-frame clones, though not all of them. The sample lists more than 85,000 clones; roughly 88% were seen once. In its sample, this clone was seen once. The CDR3 is 16 residues long. The ends lost 5 bases at V and 4 bases at J; junction bases unmatched: 11. CDR1 and CDR2 (germline): GTSNPN, SVGIG (reference sequence). This chain joins TRBV30 and TRBJ1-2; 12 bases agree with TRBD1. This TCR was recovered from an adult in good health. Specimen: peripheral blood, collected on day 0 of AZD1222 vaccination. CDR3 loop: CAWVTHGTGGSYGYTF. The CDR3 nucleotides read TGTGCCTGGGTTACCCACGGGACAGGGGGCAGCTATGGCTACACCTTC.